This paragraph covers one T cell receptor beta chain sequence. The CDR3 totals 15 residues. The germline gives CDR1 MGHRA, CDR2 YSYEKL. Trimming left V 0 bases short and J 9 bases short, with 15 bases between. The data originate from a study of blood T cell repertoires in COVID-19. As for the study in general: From T cells, B-cell-depleted T cells, or PBMCs came the material, which was cDNA or gDNA.

TCRdb's copy holds only in-frame clones and misses some; the assay was immunoSEQ multiplex PCR. The sample has 350,000 or so clones, 70% to 90% seen once. The specimen was PBMCs or T cells enriched from blood (not recorded which). The chain joins TRBV4-1 to TRBJ2-1; D possibly corresponds to TRBD1 (6 bases). The receptor was isolated from a woman between 40 and 55 years old with acute COVID-19. DNA of the CDR3: TGCGCCAGCAGCCAAGATGAGGGGGTTAAGGGTGAGCAGTTCTTC. Translating gives CASSQDEGVKGEQFF.